The clone carrying this TCR beta chain was observed many times. Antigen: not known. Libraries for TCR beta were made by quantitative 5'-RACE with molecular barcodes. TCRdb processed the 5' RACE reads anew with MiXCR; each CDR3 protein has one entry. This table holds roughly 130,000 distinct CDR3 sequences, 9.3% found once. The V end lost 2 bases, the J end lost 0 bases, and 10 bases lay between the germline ends. CDR1 and CDR2 (germline): SGHAT, FQNNGV. CDR3 length: 15 residues. This entry is derived from a study of CD8 T cells in ankylosing spondylitis. Study outcomes and limitations: Previously reported in reactive arthritis synovial fluid and blood were some of the motif variants. Blood of patients with ankylosing spondylitis appeared to be characterized by a TCR beta motif of eight highly homologous variants. Disease-linked clones, CD8+, were relatively rare in peripheral blood.

This chain links TRBV11-2 with TRBJ1-1; D not resolved. Sequenced: blood, either unsorted or a sorted T cell fraction (not recorded which). The TCR was taken from a male donor with ankylosing spondylitis or in good health (not recorded which). The DNA for the CDR3 is TGTGCCAGCAGCTTAACAACAGCCATGAACACTGAAGCTTTCTTT. This encodes CASSLTTAMNTEAFF.